This T cell receptor beta chain is from a study of blood T cell repertoires in COVID-19. On the study more broadly: The United States, Italy and Spain supplied acute and convalescent COVID-19 samples.

The CDR3 is 17 amino acids. V lost 4 bases to trimming and J lost 4 bases; unmatched junction nucleotides: 13. CDR1 LGHDT and CDR2 YNNKEL come from the germline V gene (reference sequence). Original analysis: Cell counts per sample came from amplifying reference gene primers. Repertoires were generated with immunoSEQ multiplex PCR, while TCRdb's copy carries only in-frame clones and drops some. V and J calls and clone size are given by that table; D and trimming were obtained from the DNA. The table lists about 300,000 clones, roughly 87% of them singletons. The sequencing input was peripheral blood. V gene TRBV3-1 (or the pseudogene TRBV3-2) combines with J gene TRBJ2-5; the match to TRBD1 covers 9 bases. The source is a young man with active or convalescent COVID-19. This chain's CDR3 is CASSRQDRGVLGETQYF. The CDR3 DNA reads as TGTGCCAGCAGCCGCCAGGACAGGGGAGTTTTGGGAGAGACCCAGTACTTC.